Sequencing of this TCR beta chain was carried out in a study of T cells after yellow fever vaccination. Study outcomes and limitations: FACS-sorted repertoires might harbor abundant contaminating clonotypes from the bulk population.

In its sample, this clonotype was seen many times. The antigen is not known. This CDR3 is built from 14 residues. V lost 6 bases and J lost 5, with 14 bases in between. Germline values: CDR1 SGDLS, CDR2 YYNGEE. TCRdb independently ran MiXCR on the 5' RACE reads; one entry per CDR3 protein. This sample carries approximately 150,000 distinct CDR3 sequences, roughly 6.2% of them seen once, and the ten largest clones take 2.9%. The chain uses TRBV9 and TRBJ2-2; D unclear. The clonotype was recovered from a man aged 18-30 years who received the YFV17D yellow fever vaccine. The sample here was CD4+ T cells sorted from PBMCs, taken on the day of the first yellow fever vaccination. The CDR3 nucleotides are TGTGCCAGCACCTCGAACCCCTGGACCGGGGAGCTGTTTTTT. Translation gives CASTSNPWTGELFF.